This TCR beta chain came from a study of PD-1 blockade in classical Hodgkin lymphoma. About this clone: Its target is not known.

Data came from immunoSEQ multiplex PCR; TCRdb stores just in-frame clones and leaves some out. Of nearly 50,000 clones in the sample, around four fifths were seen once. Time point of the sample: cycle 4 day 1 (C4D1), after more than five weeks of nivolumab. Every single patient, without exception, relapsed after autologous stem cell transplantation, and brentuximab vedotin exposure varied. Responses achieved at best were complete response, partial response or progressive disease. Findings of the study overall: Exclusion was the outcome for patients who began nivolumab under 1 year after ASCT. Reports indicated that newly diagnosed patients had lower baseline TCR diversity than healthy donors did. A significant rise in TCR diversity by C4D1 was seen for CD4+ but not CD8+ cells.

Trimming took 0 bases from V and 6 from J, leaving 14 bases between them. There are 15 residues in the CDR3. Germline loops: CDR1 SGHRS, CDR2 YFSETQ. The sample here was peripheral blood mononuclear cells (PBMCs), taken before the fourth cycle of nivolumab. This clonotype was sampled from a human donor with classical Hodgkin lymphoma. The chain is built from TRBV5-1 and TRBJ2-3; D gene ambiguous. This CDR3 is CASSLEGPPKDTQYF. DNA of the CDR3: TGCGCCAGCAGCTTGGAAGGGCCCCCCAAGGATACGCAGTATTTT.